These 25 T cell receptor beta chains were sequenced from one sample in a study of cytomegalovirus exposure and HLA in healthy donors. Sequenced by immunoSEQ multiplex PCR; TCRdb stores in-frame clones only, minus some. The table records roughly 130,000 clones, over 85% of them present only once. The sequenced material came from PBMCs. The receptors here all came from a man aged 30-40 years in good health and CMV-seronegative.

In its sample, this clone was seen once. This chain links TRBV5-4 with TRBJ2-5; 8 bases agree with TRBD1. The CDR3 runs to 14 residues. Germline CDR1 reads SGHNT; CDR2 reads YYREEE (reference sequence). Unmatched junction bases numbered 4, after V lost 1 base and J lost 5 bases. CDR3 nucleotide sequence: TGTGCCAGCAGCTTGACAGGGGGGATCGAGACCCAGTACTTC. This gives the protein CASSLTGGIETQYF.

The V gene is TRBV27, the J gene TRBJ1-4, with 7 bases that match TRBD1. Per germline, CDR1 MNHEY and CDR2 SMNVEV (reference sequence). The CDR3 covers 14 residues. J gave up 8 bases and V 1 base, and 4 bases lay outside the gene matches. CDR3 bases: TGTGCCAGCAGTTTATGGCAGGGGGACGAAAAACTGTTTTTT. The encoded protein is CASSLWQGDEKLFF.

The chain has TRBV4-3 and TRBJ2-2; 7 positions agree with TRBD1. Germline CDR1 LGHNA, CDR2 YSLEER. The CDR3 length is 17 residues. V trimming: 4 bases; J trimming: 6 bases; junction bases outside the gene matches: 14. CDR3 sequence: CASSPDDRVFISGELFF. Here the CDR3 DNA reads TGCGCCAGCAGCCCGGACGACAGGGTCTTTATTTCCGGGGAGCTGTTTTTT.

This clone was counted only a few times. This chain uses TRBV18 with TRBJ1-2, with unresolved D. Germline V gene sequence: CDR1 KGHSH, CDR2 LQKENI. The V end lost 0 bases, the J end lost 8 bases, and 16 bases lay between the germline ends. CDR3 size: 15 residues. The CDR3 DNA sequence: TGTGCCAGCTCACCACCCTCACGGGAGAGCGTAGGCTACACCTTC. Protein product: CASSPPSRESVGYTF.

The rearrangement links TRBV18 to TRBJ2-2; 8 bases are a match to TRBD1. Germline CDR1 and CDR2: KGHSH and LQKENI. The CDR3 consists of 16 residues. V lost 3 bases and J lost 5; bases outside the gene matches: 8. The CDR3 bases are TGTGCCAGCTCACCCCGGACAGGGAGAGGGACCGGGGAGCTGTTTTTT. This gives the protein CASSPRTGRGTGELFF.

The V and J genes are TRBV2 and TRBJ1-5, with 7 nucleotides matching TRBD1. J lost 3 bases, V lost 0 bases, and 5 bases had no gene match. CDR3 length equals 16 residues. CDR1 SNHLY and CDR2 FYNNEI come from the germline V gene. CDR3 sequence (DNA): TGTGCCAGCAGTGAAGCGGGGGGACAGACCAATCAGCCCCAGCATTTT. Protein product: CASSEAGGQTNQPQHF.

The chain joins TRBV6-1 to TRBJ2-7, with 9 bases identical to TRBD1. The germline gives CDR1 MNHNS, CDR2 SASEGT. This CDR3 comprises 15 residues. V lost 4 bases and J lost 2; bases outside the gene matches: 6. CDR3 protein: CASSGTGTGTYEQYF. Here the CDR3 DNA reads TGTGCCAGCAGTGGCACCGGGACAGGGACCTACGAGCAGTACTTC.

The J gene is TRBJ2-7, the V gene TRBV10-3, with 10 bases aligning to TRBD1. The germline V gene has CDR1 ENHRY and CDR2 SYGVKD. The CDR3 runs 14 residues. With 10 bases clipped from V and 2 bases from J, the junction kept 8 bases outside the gene matches. CDR3: CATAGDRGTYEQYF. The DNA for the CDR3 is TGTGCCACCGCAGGGGACAGGGGAACCTACGAGCAGTACTTC.

V is TRBV27 and J is TRBJ1-1; D is ambiguous. V was cut by 6 bases and J by 4 bases, with 15 bases left in between. Germline V gene lookup returns CDR1 MNHEY and CDR2 SMNVEV (reference sequence). The CDR3 consists of 14 residues. The CDR3 DNA sequence: TGTGCCAGCAGCCCAAACCCGGGTGTCACTGAAGCTTTCTTT. Its translation: CASSPNPGVTEAFF.

This chain joins TRBV25-1 and TRBJ2-7; 11 nucleotides agree with TRBD1. This CDR3 spans 15 amino acids. Germline CDR1 reads MGHDK; CDR2 reads SYGVNS. The J segment lost 7 bases and the V segment lost 2 bases, leaving 7 bases of the junction unmatched. CDR3 amino acids: CASSEGGTGGGEQYF. CDR3 DNA sequence: TGTGCCAGCAGTGAAGGGGGGACAGGGGGTGGGGAGCAGTACTTC.

This clone turned up a few times. V is TRBV11-2 and J is TRBJ1-6; 7 bases line up with TRBD1. This CDR3 spans 17 amino acids. V shed 4 bases, J shed 0 bases, and the junction held 6 bases outside the gene matches. Germline CDR1 is SGHAT and CDR2 is FQNNGV. CDR3 nucleotides: TGTGCCAGCAGCTACCTACAGGGGAGCTCCTATAATTCACCCCTCCACTTT. This sequence encodes CASSYLQGSSYNSPLHF.

The chain couples TRBV4-1 to TRBJ2-7, with 10 bases identical to TRBD1. Per germline, CDR1 MGHRA and CDR2 YSYEKL. The CDR3 has 16 residues. V gave up 0 bases and J gave up 2 bases; unmatched junction bases: 4. CDR3 loop: CASSQDRGTGAYEQYF. CDR3 sequence (DNA): TGCGCCAGCAGCCAAGATCGTGGGACAGGGGCCTACGAGCAGTACTTC.

The chain couples TRBV5-4 to TRBJ1-2; D uncertain. The CDR3 runs 18 residues. V lost 0 bases and J 3 bases, leaving 21 bases between the germline ends. Germline CDR1 SGHNT, CDR2 YYREEE (reference sequence). CDR3 protein: CASSLVVLNSIPYYGYTF. The CDR3 DNA is TGTGCCAGCAGCTTGGTGGTTTTGAACTCCATACCTTACTATGGCTACACCTTC.

The rearrangement joins TRBV5-1 to TRBJ2-5; 7 bases line up with TRBD2. The CDR3 extends over 15 amino acids. CDR1 is SGHRS and CDR2 is YFSETQ in the germline V gene. Trimming at V came to 4 bases and at J to 0 bases, leaving 6 bases not matched to a gene. In DNA, the CDR3 is TGCGCCAGCAGCACCCCCGGGACTAACCAAGAGACCCAGTACTTC. Translation gives CASSTPGTNQETQYF.

V is TRBV4-1 and J is TRBJ2-1; TRBD2 agrees at 7 bases. The CDR3 has 15 amino acids. Germline CDR1 is MGHRA and CDR2 is YSYEKL. With V trimmed by 3 bases and J by 2 bases, 4 bases remained unmatched. As DNA, the CDR3 is TGCGCCAGCAGCCATCGGGGGGACCCCTACAATGAGCAGTTCTTC. Amino acid sequence: CASSHRGDPYNEQFF.

The V and J genes are TRBV28 and TRBJ1-4; TRBD1 might be the D (5 bases). In germline, CDR1 is MDHEN, CDR2 SYDVKM. V was shortened by 3 bases and J by 8 bases, with 16 bases between the two germline ends. The CDR3 totals 15 residues. CDR3 protein: CASSLGAGWNEKLFF. The CDR3, as DNA: TGTGCCAGCAGTTTGGGTGCAGGGTGGAACGAAAAACTGTTTTTT.

The table lists this clone with a few counts. The junction shows a germline mismatch at one end, possibly a read error. In nucleotides, the CDR3 is TGTGCCAGCAGCGTAGCGGGGGGGCCAGGGCTGTTTTTT. Translating it yields CASSVAGGPGLFF. The chain employs TRBV7-2 and TRBJ2-2; 11 bases map to TRBD2. CDR3 length: 13 residues. From germline, CDR1 is SGHTA and CDR2 FQGNSA.

The chain uses TRBV10-3 and TRBJ2-2; 8 nucleotides align to TRBD1. Germline CDR1 reads ENHRY; CDR2 reads SYGVKD. The CDR3 runs 17 residues. With V trimmed by 2 bases and J by 7 bases, 12 bases remained unmatched. CDR3 sequence reads: CAISEPQGAKGVGELFF. Here the CDR3 DNA reads TGTGCCATCAGTGAGCCGCAGGGGGCGAAGGGGGTCGGGGAGCTGTTTTTT.

This clone was seen only a few times. This chain's CDR3 is CASSPRQIYGYTF. CDR3 nucleotides: TGTGCCAGCAGTCCTCGACAGATCTATGGCTACACCTTC. V usage is TRBV2 and J usage is TRBJ1-2, with D tentatively TRBD1 (5 bases). V gave up 5 bases and J gave up 4 bases, with 11 bases separating them. Per germline, CDR1 SNHLY and CDR2 FYNNEI. The CDR3 sequence is 13 residues long.

This sequence joins TRBV6-1 and TRBJ2-7; 8 positions match TRBD1. Looked up from germline, CDR1 is MNHNS and CDR2 is SASEGT. V was clipped by 6 bases and J by 4 bases; unmatched bases: 5. There are 13 residues in the CDR3. In nucleotides, the CDR3 is TGTGCCAGCAGGGGACAGGTTGGGTACGAGCAGTACTTC. Translation gives CASRGQVGYEQYF.

This clone has just a few counts. V usage is TRBV5-1 and J usage is TRBJ2-7; 9 bases match TRBD1. The CDR3 covers 13 residues. The germline gives CDR1 SGHRS, CDR2 YFSETQ. The trim removed 5 bases at V and 7 bases at J, leaving 7 bases unmatched. The chain's CDR3 is CASRGTGKGEQYF. The CDR3 DNA reads TGCGCCAGCAGGGGGACAGGGAAAGGTGAGCAGTACTTC.

The chain links TRBV6-5 to TRBJ2-7; 8 nucleotides align to TRBD2. The V and J ends lost 2 bases and 6 bases, in that order; junction bases with no gene match: 3. Germline V gives CDR1 MNHEY, CDR2 SVGAGI. The CDR3 consists of 13 residues. This chain's CDR3 is CASSYGLAGEQYF. The CDR3 coding sequence is TGTGCCAGCAGTTACGGGCTAGCGGGCGAGCAGTACTTC.

The V and J genes are TRBV6-6 and TRBJ1-1; 8 bases line up with TRBD1. In germline, CDR1 is MNHNY, CDR2 SVGAGI (reference sequence). The CDR3 sequence is 16 residues long. The V gene end was trimmed by 5 bases and the J gene end by 3 bases; junction bases not matched to a gene: 11. The CDR3 is CASSHGTGGGDTEAFF. CDR3 coding DNA: TGTGCCAGCAGTCACGGGACAGGTGGCGGGGACACTGAAGCTTTCTTT.

The CDR3 nucleotides are TGCGCCAGCAGCCAAGATTTGGGGGGGGTTGGTTATGGCTACACCTTC. It specifies CASSQDLGGVGYGYTF. The genes are TRBV4-3 and TRBJ1-2; D may be TRBD1 (5 bases). The ends were cut back, 0 bases at V and 5 bases at J, with 16 bases in the middle. Germline CDR1 LGHNA, CDR2 YSLEER. The CDR3 runs to 16 residues.

The rearrangement uses TRBV5-1 and TRBJ2-3; 10 positions agree with TRBD1. Germline CDR1 and CDR2: SGHRS and YFSETQ. The J segment lost 1 base and the V segment lost 4 bases, leaving 3 bases of the junction unmatched. The CDR3 length is 15 residues. The CDR3 DNA is TGCGCCAGCAGCGTTGGGACAGGGGGCACAGATACGCAGTATTTT. It codes for CASSVGTGGTDTQYF.